Included here is one T cell receptor (beta chain) sequence, with context. This entry is derived from a study of cytomegalovirus exposure and HLA in healthy donors. 13 Jbeta primers and 60 Vbeta primers were used for the PCR. Profiling relied on immunoSEQ multiplex PCR, and the TCRdb table lists in-frame clones only, not all of them. The sample has roughly 190,000 clones; the top ten hold 6.5%. Deletions cut 5 bases from V and 7 bases from J, with 18 bases between. This CDR3 has 15 amino acids. Germline loops: CDR1 SGHTA, CDR2 FQGNSA. The TCR comes from a man younger than 40 in good health and CMV-seronegative. Material: PBMCs. The chain links TRBV7-2 to TRBJ1-5, with D maybe TRBD1 (5 bases). CDR3 nucleotides: TGTGCCAGCAGCCCAGAGGCTGGGGCCCACCAGCCCCAGCATTTT. Translated, it gives CASSPEAGAHQPQHF.